These T cell receptor beta chains were read from a single sample in a study of blood T cell repertoires in COVID-19. The repertoire was sequenced with immunoSEQ multiplex PCR; TCRdb's copy has only in-frame clones and lacks some. The sample contains 350,000 to 450,000 clones, roughly 90% of which appear only once. Sequences were obtained from PBMCs or T cells enriched from blood (not recorded which). The origin of the receptors is a woman under 30 who had been exposed to COVID-19. Each CDR3 is given with its conserved first and last residue. Each record gives: D gene, J gene, V gene, clone size, CDR3 protein, CDR3 DNA. D genes are given only for firm matches. The size entry is marked missing in some rows and otherwise reads once, few, many or a size class.

NA | TRBJ2-7 | TRBV2 | NA | CASSIRQISYEQYF | TGTGCCAGCAGTATCCGACAGATTTCCTACGAGCAGTACTTC
NA | TRBJ2-3 | TRBV2 | NA | CATSGGVGYTDTQYF | TGTGCCACCTCGGGGGGCGTCGGATACACAGATACGCAGTATTTT
TRBD1 | TRBJ2-5 | TRBV15 | once | CATSRDRGQGETQYF | TGTGCCACCAGCAGAGACAGGGGGCAAGGGGAGACCCAGTACTTC
TRBD2 | TRBJ2-4 | TRBV7-2 | NA | CASSFSPGLAENIQYF | TGTGCCAGCAGCTTCTCACCGGGACTAGCGGAAAACATTCAGTACTTC
NA | TRBJ2-7 | TRBV20-1 | NA | CSASPLEQYF | TGCAGTGCTTCTCCTTTAGAGCAGTACTTC
NA | TRBJ2-4 | TRBV19 | NA | CASSIGGAVGNIQYF | TGTGCCAGTAGTATAGGTGGGGCAGTCGGAAACATTCAGTACTTC
NA | TRBJ1-2 | TRBV19 | NA | CASSPGQPFGYTF | TGTGCCAGTAGTCCTGGACAGCCTTTTGGCTACACCTTC
TRBD1 | TRBJ1-1 | TRBV6-1 | NA | CASSAEDRGRSTEAFF | TGTGCCAGCAGTGCAGAAGACAGGGGGAGGAGCACTGAAGCTTTCTTT
NA | TRBJ1-1 | TRBV5-4 | NA | CASTSDSLGNTEAFF | TGTGCCAGCACCTCGGACAGCCTAGGGAACACTGAAGCTTTCTTT
NA | TRBJ2-2 | TRBV11-2 | NA | CASSLFLGGGRLRTGELFF | TGTGCCAGCAGCTTATTCTTGGGTGGGGGCAGGTTACGCACCGGGGAGCTGTTTTTT
TRBD2 | TRBJ2-7 | TRBV10-2 | once | CASRGLAGVTYEQYF | TGCGCCAGCAGGGGACTAGCGGGAGTGACCTACGAGCAGTACTTC
NA | TRBJ1-1 | TRBV4-2 | NA | CASSHFQAQNTEAFF | TGTGCCAGCAGCCATTTTCAGGCACAGAACACTGAAGCTTTCTTT
NA | TRBJ2-2 | TRBV9 | NA | CASSVVGYTGELFF | TGTGCCAGCAGCGTAGTGGGCTACACCGGGGAGCTGTTTTTT
TRBD1 | TRBJ1-1 | TRBV5-4 | NA | CASRGTGGTRNTEAFF | TGTGCCAGCAGGGGGACAGGGGGGACGAGGAACACTGAAGCTTTCTTT
TRBD1 | TRBJ2-5 | TRBV15 | NA | CATSRDNPGQGRETQYF | TGTGCCACCAGCAGAGATAATCCGGGACAGGGGAGAGAGACCCAGTACTTC
TRBD2 | TRBJ2-3 | TRBV27 | NA | CASSSGTSVADTQYF | TGTGCCAGCTCATCCGGGACTAGCGTAGCAGATACGCAGTATTTT
TRBD1 | TRBJ2-2 | TRBV12-3/TRBV12-4 | NA | CASRLTGAGELFF | TGTGCCAGCAGACTTACAGGGGCCGGGGAGCTGTTTTTT
NA | TRBJ2-5 | TRBV11-2 | NA | CASSPLPQGYQETQYF | TGTGCCAGCAGCCCCCTGCCCCAGGGGTACCAAGAGACCCAGTACTTC
TRBD1 | TRBJ2-7 | TRBV7-6 | NA | CASSLMAGGMDEQYF | TGTGCCAGCAGCTTGATGGCAGGGGGCATGGACGAGCAGTACTTC
TRBD2 | TRBJ2-1 | TRBV3-1/TRBV3-2 | once | CASSQDHVSGAMFF | TGTGCCAGCAGCCAAGATCACGTTAGCGGGGCGATGTTCTTC
NA | TRBJ1-4 | TRBV6-5 | NA | CASKPGQSNEKLFF | TGTGCCAGCAAACCAGGACAGTCTAATGAAAAACTGTTTTTT
TRBD2 | TRBJ2-3 | TRBV20-1 | NA | CSASRLAGTDTQYF | TGCAGTGCTAGTCGCCTAGCGGGAACAGATACGCAGTATTTT
TRBD2 | TRBJ2-1 | TRBV4-3 | NA | CASSQFHPSLAGGHRNEQFF | TGCGCCAGCAGCCAATTCCACCCGAGCCTAGCGGGGGGGCATCGTAATGAGCAGTTCTTC
NA | TRBJ2-1 | TRBV19 | NA | CASTLDSRYYNEQFF | TGTGCCAGTACCCTGGACAGCCGATACTACAATGAGCAGTTCTTC
NA | TRBJ2-3 | TRBV2 | NA | CASSAGRRTSTDTQYF | TGTGCCAGCAGTGCTGGCAGGCGGACTAGCACAGATACGCAGTATTTT
NA | TRBJ2-2 | TRBV7-3 | NA | CASSLTRQGRGGTGELFF | TGTGCCAGCAGCTTAACCCGACAGGGCCGGGGAGGCACCGGGGAGCTGTTTTTT
NA | TRBJ1-1 | TRBV5-1 | NA | CASSLTGNTEAFF | TGCGCCAGCAGCTTGACAGGAAACACTGAAGCTTTCTTT
TRBD1 | TRBJ1-1 | TRBV29-1 | NA | CSVDWQGAAFF | TGCAGCGTTGACTGGCAGGGGGCGGCTTTCTTT
TRBD1 | TRBJ2-5 | TRBV28 | NA | CASSSIGTGGETQYF | TGTGCCAGCAGTTCGATAGGGACAGGCGGAGAGACCCAGTACTTC
NA | TRBJ2-7 | TRBV12-5 | NA | CAPVEGSSYEQYF | TGTGCCCCGGTGGAGGGGAGCTCCTACGAGCAGTACTTC
NA | TRBJ1-1 | TRBV20-1 | NA | CSARDIEAFF | TGCAGTGCTAGAGATATAGAAGCTTTCTTT
NA | TRBJ1-2 | TRBV18 | NA | CASSPRTGTFGYTF | TGTGCCAGCTCACCACGGACGGGGACTTTTGGCTACACCTTC
NA | TRBJ2-3 | TRBV11-2 | NA | CASSLTDTQYF | TGTGCCAGCAGCCTCACAGATACGCAGTATTTT
NA | TRBJ2-7 | TRBV21-1 | NA | CASSKGGGRGNEQYF | TGTGCCAGCAGCAAAGGAGGGGGCAGGGGCAACGAGCAGTACTTC
TRBD2 | TRBJ2-5 | TRBV7-2 | NA | CASRAGLAGGGSETQYF | TGTGCCAGCAGGGCCGGACTAGCGGGGGGTGGGTCGGAGACCCAGTACTTC
NA | TRBJ1-6 | TRBV19 | few | CASSIVGDNSPLHF | TGTGCCAGTAGTATTGTAGGGGATAATTCACCCCTCCACTTT
TRBD2 | TRBJ2-3 | TRBV5-1 | NA | CASSLAGGTDTQYF | TGCGCCAGCAGCTTAGCGGGGGGCACAGATACGCAGTATTTT
TRBD2 | TRBJ2-1 | TRBV7-3 | NA | CASSFGPAGYNEQFF | TGTGCCAGCAGCTTCGGGCCAGCGGGGTACAATGAGCAGTTCTTC
TRBD1 | TRBJ2-7 | TRBV19 | once | CASSIGGTGSYEQYF | TGTGCCAGTAGTATAGGAGGGACAGGGTCCTACGAGCAGTACTTC
TRBD1 | TRBJ1-5 | TRBV6-5 | few | CASSWDRSQNQPQHF | TGTGCCAGCAGTTGGGACAGGTCACAGAATCAGCCCCAGCATTTT
NA | TRBJ1-2 | TRBV5-4 | NA | CASSLNSNYGYTF | TGTGCCAGCAGCTTGAACAGTAACTATGGCTACACCTTC
NA | TRBJ2-2 | TRBV28 | NA | CASGPVAATGELFF | TGTGCCAGCGGCCCAGTAGCGGCCACCGGGGAGCTGTTTTTT
TRBD1 | TRBJ1-1 | TRBV19 | NA | CASTLGQGTLGAFF | TGTGCCAGTACCTTGGGACAGGGAACGTTAGGGGCTTTCTTT
NA | TRBJ1-5 | TRBV30 | NA | CAWNTGPSNQPQHF | TGTGCCTGGAATACAGGGCCGAGCAATCAGCCCCAGCATTTT
TRBD2 | TRBJ2-3 | TRBV28 | NA | CASSLAGFGGRALGADTQYF | TGTGCCAGCAGTTTAGCTGGGTTCGGCGGGAGGGCCTTGGGTGCAGATACGCAGTATTTT
NA | TRBJ1-3 | TRBV5-1 | NA | CASSLLPGGGNTIYF | TGCGCCAGCAGCTTGCTCCCAGGAGGTGGAAACACCATATATTTT
TRBD1 | TRBJ1-2 | TRBV6-4 | NA | CASRGDRENGYTF | TGTGCCAGCAGGGGGGACAGGGAGAATGGCTACACCTTC
TRBD1 | TRBJ2-7 | TRBV9 | NA | CASSVAGGLSYEQYF | TGTGCCAGCAGCGTGGCAGGGGGCTTATCCTACGAGCAGTACTTC
TRBD1 | TRBJ1-3 | TRBV28 | NA | CASRPGQAGNTIYF | TGTGCCAGCAGACCGGGACAGGCTGGAAACACCATATATTTT
NA | TRBJ1-1 | TRBV6-5 | NA | CASSTGIPGGTEAFF | TGTGCCAGCAGTACCGGGATTCCCGGGGGGACTGAAGCTTTCTTT
NA | TRBJ1-2 | TRBV19 | NA | CASRPQGGGYTF | TGTGCCAGTAGACCCCAGGGCGGCGGCTACACCTTC
TRBD2 | TRBJ2-2 | TRBV9 | NA | CASSDSGRAVTGELFF | TGTGCCAGCAGCGATAGCGGGAGGGCCGTCACCGGGGAGCTGTTTTTT
TRBD2 | TRBJ2-1 | TRBV28 | NA | CASSFFLAGDTDEQFF | TGTGCCAGCAGTTTTTTTCTAGCGGGAGATACGGATGAGCAGTTCTTC
TRBD2 | TRBJ2-3 | TRBV5-1 | NA | CASSAGTSGGSTDTQYF | TGCGCCAGCAGCGCCGGGACTAGCGGGGGGAGCACAGATACGCAGTATTTT
TRBD2 | TRBJ2-7 | TRBV7-2 | NA | CASNQGREAAEQYF | TGTGCCAGCAACCAGGGGCGGGAGGCTGCCGAGCAGTACTTC
TRBD2 | TRBJ2-5 | TRBV4-1 | NA | CASSQNSGGVEEETQYF | TGCGCCAGCAGCCAAAATAGCGGGGGGGTTGAGGAAGAGACCCAGTACTTC